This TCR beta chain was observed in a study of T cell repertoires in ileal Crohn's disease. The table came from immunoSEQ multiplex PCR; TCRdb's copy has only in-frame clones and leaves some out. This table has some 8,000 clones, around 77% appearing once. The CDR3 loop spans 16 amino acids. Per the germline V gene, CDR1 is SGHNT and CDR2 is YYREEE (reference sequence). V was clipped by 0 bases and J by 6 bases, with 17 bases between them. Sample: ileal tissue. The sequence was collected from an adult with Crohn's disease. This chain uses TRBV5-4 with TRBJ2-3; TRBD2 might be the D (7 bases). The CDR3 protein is CASSLDYGGAPDTQYF. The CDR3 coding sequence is TGTGCCAGCAGCTTGGATTATGGGGGGGCTCCCGATACGCAGTATTTT. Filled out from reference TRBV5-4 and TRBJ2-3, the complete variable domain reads ETGVTQSPTHLIKTRGQQVTLRCSSQSGHNTVSWYQQALGQGPQFIFQYYREEENGRGNFPPRFSGLQFPNYSSELNVNALELDDSALYLCASSLDYGGAPDTQYFGPGTRLTVL.